This TCR beta chain is drawn from a study of OX40 agonist ivuxolimab in advanced cancers. With regard to the full study: Ivuxolimab, which targeted the costimulatory receptor OX40 (CD134), was an agonistic, fully human IgG2 monoclonal antibody. Intravenous ivuxolimab was administered to patients every 2 weeks at six dose levels: 0.01, 0.1, 0.3, 1.5, 3 and 10 mg/kg. Of the approximately 54 dose-escalation patients, hepatocellular carcinoma was present in about 20, melanoma in approximately 15, renal cell carcinoma in 9 and head and neck cancer in 9. A male proportion of roughly 80% and a mean age of around 60 years, ranging from roughly 23 to 85, were recorded for the dose-escalation cohort. Prior anti-PD-1, anti-PD-L1 or anti-CTLA-4 therapy was permitted, and checkpoint inhibitors had been received by roughly two fifths of dose-escalation patients. Partial responses occurred in three dose-escalation patients, of whom one had hepatocellular carcinoma and two had cutaneous melanoma. Peripheral TCRbeta sequencing aimed to test whether ivuxolimab altered TCR sequence diversity and caused clonal T-cell expansion. The monotherapy dose-escalation portion (N ≈ 56 patients) of the phase I ivuxolimab trial is reported in the paper. Overall results and qualifications from the work: In the 0.1-3.0 mg/kg groups, partial responders were among the patients with the lowest normalized peripheral clonal expansion, particularly in CD8+ T cells. At doses of 0.1 to 3.0 mg/kg, clonal expansion of both CD4+ and CD8+ blood T cells was observed from baseline to week 6. After ivuxolimab, CD8+ T cells had more expanded clones than CD4+ T cells on average. Low levels of normalized T-cell clonal expansion were also seen in some nonresponding patients. The antigen specificity of the peripheral T cells that underwent clonal expansion was not determined.

This clone came up once. Its target antigen remains unknown. No much larger clone is present one base from it, and per-base qualities are unavailable. According to the germline V gene, CDR1 reads SGDLS and CDR2 reads YYNGEE. V is cut by 0 bases and J by 2 bases, and the space between the germline ends is 7 bases. The CDR3, from cysteine to phenylalanine, totals 14 residues. This entry keeps only the CDR3 DNA: 42 bases, framed from base 1. The trial excluded patients who had a history of autoimmune disease or who were on systemic immunosuppression. Peripheral blood for TCR sequencing was drawn from every dose cohort at baseline, at cycle 4 day 1 and at cycle 7 day 1. Samples were obtained from an open-label, multicenter, first-in-human phase I dose-escalation trial of ivuxolimab. Adults with locally advanced or metastatic melanoma, renal cell carcinoma, hepatocellular carcinoma or head and neck squamous cell carcinoma were enrolled in the trial. Before TCR sequencing, CD4+ T cells and CD8+ T cells from peripheral blood were sorted into separate populations.

To sequence the TCRbeta CDR3 region, genomic DNA was isolated from the sorted cells. The immunoSEQ Assay was used for sequencing of TCRbeta CDR3 regions. TCRdb took over this immuneACCESS table, retaining in-frame rearrangements with V and J assigned. Such tables are incomplete; in checked studies, under half of the missing clones stem from an unresolved V gene, and the remainder is unexplained. For this sample there are about 12,000 clones; about 81% appear just once. Jointly, the top ten make up around 15% of the sample. The chain joins TRBV9 to TRBJ2-3, with TRBD1 perhaps the D gene, on 5 matching bases. This TCR derives from an adult with an advanced solid tumor such as melanoma, head and neck, liver or kidney cancer. This specimen consisted of CD4+ or CD8+ T cells sorted from blood, obtained in a trial of the OX40 agonist ivuxolimab. The DNA sequence is TGTGCCAGCAGCGTAGAACAGGTCACAGATACGCAGTATTTT. Its coded protein is CASSVEQVTDTQYF.